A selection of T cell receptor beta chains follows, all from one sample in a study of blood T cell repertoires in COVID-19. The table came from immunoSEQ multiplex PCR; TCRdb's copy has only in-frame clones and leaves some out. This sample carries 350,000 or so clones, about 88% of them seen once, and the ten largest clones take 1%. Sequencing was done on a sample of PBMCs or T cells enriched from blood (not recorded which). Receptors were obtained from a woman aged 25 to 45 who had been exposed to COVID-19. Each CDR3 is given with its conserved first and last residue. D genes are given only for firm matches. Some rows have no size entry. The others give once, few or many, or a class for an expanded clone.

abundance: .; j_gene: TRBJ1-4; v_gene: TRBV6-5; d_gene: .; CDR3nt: TGTGCCAGCAGTATCTATGAAAAACTGTTTTTT; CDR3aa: CASSIYEKLFF
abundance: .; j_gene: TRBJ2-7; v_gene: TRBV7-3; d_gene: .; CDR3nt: TGTGCCAGCAGGGCTGGGAGGTCAGAAAAGCCCTACGAGCAGTACTTC; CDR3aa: CASRAGRSEKPYEQYF
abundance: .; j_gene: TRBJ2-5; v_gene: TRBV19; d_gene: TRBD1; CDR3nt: TGTGCCACCATGGACAGGGGGGAGACCCAGTACTTC; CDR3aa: CATMDRGETQYF
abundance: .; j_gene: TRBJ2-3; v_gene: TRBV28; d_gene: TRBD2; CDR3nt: TGTGCCAGCAGTTTAGTTGGCGCGGGAGGGCTTACAGATACGCAGTATTTT; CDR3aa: CASSLVGAGGLTDTQYF
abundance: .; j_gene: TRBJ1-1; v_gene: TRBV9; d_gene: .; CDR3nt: TGTGCCAGCAGCCCCAGCTACAGGCCTCTGAACACTGAAGCTTTCTTT; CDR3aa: CASSPSYRPLNTEAFF
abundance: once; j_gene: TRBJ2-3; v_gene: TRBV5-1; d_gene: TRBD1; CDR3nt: TGCGCCAGCAGCTTGGTGGTCGGACAGGGACGCACAGATACGCAGTATTTT; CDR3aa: CASSLVVGQGRTDTQYF
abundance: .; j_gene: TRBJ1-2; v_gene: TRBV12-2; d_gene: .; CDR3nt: TGTGCAAGTCGCTTAGTTAGGGGGACAGTTCGCGGGTTGGGCTATGGCTACACCTTC; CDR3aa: CASRLVRGTVRGLGYGYTF
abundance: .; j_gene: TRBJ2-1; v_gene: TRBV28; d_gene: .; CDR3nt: TGTGCCAGCGCATCGAGCAATGAGCAGTTCTTC; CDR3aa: CASASSNEQFF
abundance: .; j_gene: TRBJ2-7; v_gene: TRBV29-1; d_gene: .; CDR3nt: TGCAGCGTTGAATTCGACACAGCCTACGAGCAGTACTTC; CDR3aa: CSVEFDTAYEQYF
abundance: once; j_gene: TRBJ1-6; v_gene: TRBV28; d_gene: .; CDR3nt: TGTGCCAGCAGAAGCGCAGGGGTGAATAATTCACCCCTCCACTTT; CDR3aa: CASRSAGVNNSPLHF
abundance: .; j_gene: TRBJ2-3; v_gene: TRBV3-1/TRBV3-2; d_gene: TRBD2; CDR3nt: TGTGCCAGCAGCCGTCGTAGCGGGAGCTCCACAGATACGCAGTATTTT; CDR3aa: CASSRRSGSSTDTQYF
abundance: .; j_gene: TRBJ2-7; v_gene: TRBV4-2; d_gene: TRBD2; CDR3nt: TGTGCCAGCAGCCAAGACGGGACTAGCGGGAGTTTAGCCTACGAGCAGTACTTC; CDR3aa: CASSQDGTSGSLAYEQYF
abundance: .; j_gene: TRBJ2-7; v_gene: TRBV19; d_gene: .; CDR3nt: TGTGCCAGTAGTATAGTCGCCAGGGGTTTTGAGGAGCAGTACTTC; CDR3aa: CASSIVARGFEEQYF
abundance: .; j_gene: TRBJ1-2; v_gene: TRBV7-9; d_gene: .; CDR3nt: TGTGCCAGCAGCTTAGGCGAGTATGGCTACACCTTC; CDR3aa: CASSLGEYGYTF